Below, 23 T cell receptor beta chains from the same sample are listed, as sequenced in a study of response to subunit inactivated influenza vaccine. TCRdb redid the calling of the RT-PCR reads with MiXCR, one entry per CDR3 protein. This sample yields 500,000 or so distinct CDR3 sequences, of which 16% are seen a single time; approximately 3% belongs to the top ten. The material was CD4+ T cells sorted from PBMCs, obtained 23 months after vaccination. These receptors were obtained from a man aged 45 to 70 who received an inactivated influenza vaccine.

The gene calls are TRBV5-1 and TRBJ2-7; D not resolved. Trimming cost V 4 bases and J 2 bases, with 13 bases left between them. The CDR3 has 14 residues. The germline gives CDR1 SGHRS, CDR2 YFSETQ. CDR3 DNA: TGCGCCAGCAGCGCCGCGTATGGGGCCTACGAGCAGTACTTC. It codes for CASSAAYGAYEQYF.

Comments on this clonotype: One end of the junction does not line up with germline, which may come from a read error. The chain joins TRBV6-1 to TRBJ1-1; D perhaps matches TRBD1 (5 bases). Per germline, CDR1 MNHNS and CDR2 SASEGT. The CDR3 contains 14 residues. The CDR3 sequence: CASSDGRVNAEAFF. Here the CDR3 DNA reads TGTGCCAGCAGTGATGGCAGGGTGAACGCTGAAGCTTTCTTT.

This clonotype was recorded a few times. The rearrangement links TRBV7-9 to TRBJ2-1; 12 bases agree with TRBD2. V lost 5 bases to trimming and J lost 1 base; unmatched junction nucleotides: 6. The CDR3 consists of 17 residues. Germline CDR1 is SEHNR and CDR2 is FQNEAQ (reference sequence). In DNA form, the CDR3 reads TGTGCCAGCAGCGCCCCCGGGACTAGCGGGTCCTACAATGAGCAGTTCTTC. It translates to CASSAPGTSGSYNEQFF.

A few counts support this clonotype. The rearrangement links TRBV6-2 or TRBV6-3 to TRBJ2-2, with 8 bases aligning to TRBD2. Germline CDR1 and CDR2: MNHEY and SVGEGT. The CDR3 sequence is 14 residues long. With 3 bases clipped from V and 7 bases from J, the junction kept 4 bases outside the gene matches. The CDR3 region has the DNA TGTGCCAGCAGTTATCTGCGGGAGGTCGGGGAGCTGTTTTTT. Encoded protein: CASSYLREVGELFF.

This clonotype was counted at least ten times. The chain is built from TRBV12-3 or TRBV12-4 and TRBJ2-1, with 13 bases fitting TRBD2. This CDR3 region has 18 residues. The trim removed 6 bases at V and 2 bases at J, leaving 10 bases unmatched. CDR3 nucleotides: TGTGCCAGCAGCTCAACTAGCGGGGGGGGCCGCACCTACAATGAGCAGTTCTTC. Translation: CASSSTSGGGRTYNEQFF.

This clonotype was counted between two and nine times. V usage is TRBV4-2 and J usage is TRBJ2-6; D tentatively fits TRBD1 or TRBD2 (6 bases each). The V gene's germline CDR1 is LGHNA and CDR2 YNFKEQ. The CDR3 runs 16 residues. The ends were cut back, 4 bases at V and 4 bases at J, with 14 bases in the middle. The CDR3 here is CASSRSGALGANVLTF. The CDR3 DNA sequence: TGTGCCAGCAGCCGCTCGGGGGCGCTCGGGGCCAACGTCCTGACTTTC.

This clonotype was counted many times. V and J are TRBV20-1 and TRBJ2-2, with 7 positions matching TRBD2. CDR3 length: 14 amino acids. Looked up from germline, CDR1 is DFQATT and CDR2 is SNEGSKA (reference sequence). With 3 bases clipped from V and 1 base from J, the junction kept 2 bases outside the gene matches. CDR3 amino acids: CSASASGNTGELFF. As DNA, the CDR3 is TGCAGTGCTAGTGCTAGCGGGAACACCGGGGAGCTGTTTTTT.

This clonotype has a handful of counts. The V gene is TRBV19, the J gene TRBJ2-2; maybe TRBD2 (6 bases). CDR3 length: 13 residues. The V and J ends lost 4 bases and 5 bases respectively, with 8 bases between them. Germline values: CDR1 LNHDA, CDR2 SQIVND (reference sequence). In DNA form, the CDR3 reads TGTGCCAGTAGTACAGGGAGGACCGGGGAGCTGTTTTTT. Translation: CASSTGRTGELFF.

The chain recombines TRBV7-9 with TRBJ2-3; a possible D gene is TRBD2 (5 bases). V was trimmed by 3 bases and J by 2 bases, leaving 12 bases between them. CDR1 is SEHNR and CDR2 is FQNEAQ in the germline V gene (reference sequence). The CDR3 totals 15 residues. The CDR3 DNA reads as TGTGCCAGCAGCTTTCGGCTGGGAGACACAGATACGCAGTATTTT. Protein sequence: CASSFRLGDTDTQYF.

V usage is TRBV5-1 and J usage is TRBJ2-6, with 8 positions matching TRBD2. Germline V gene lookup returns CDR1 SGHRS and CDR2 YFSETQ. The V and J ends lost 1 base and 0 bases, in that order; junction bases with no gene match: 3. The CDR3 runs 17 residues. CDR3 bases: TGCGCCAGCAGCTTGTTGCTAGCGGGCTCTGGGGCCAACGTCCTGACTTTC. Amino acids: CASSLLLAGSGANVLTF.

This clonotype turned up a few times. This chain connects TRBV29-1 to TRBJ2-1; D is unclear. Germline CDR1 SQVTM, CDR2 ANQGSEA. V shed 3 bases and J shed 3 bases, with 9 bases lying between them. This CDR3 is built from 13 residues. CDR3 nucleotide sequence: TGCAGCGTTGACCCGGACGGCTACAATGAGCAGTTCTTC. It specifies CSVDPDGYNEQFF.

The V and J genes are TRBV7-7 and TRBJ2-3; a weak D match, TRBD2 (5 bases). V dropped 2 bases and J dropped 4 bases, with 10 bases sitting between them. The CDR3 runs 14 residues. The germline gives CDR1 SSHAT, CDR2 FNYEAQ (reference sequence). DNA of the CDR3: TGTGCCAGCAGCTTATATCCGGGATCAGATACGCAGTATTTT. Its protein product is CASSLYPGSDTQYF.

The sample holds many counts of this clonotype. This chain connects TRBV11-2 to TRBJ1-5; D unclear. Germline V gene sequence: CDR1 SGHAT, CDR2 FQNNGV. The ends were cut back, 0 bases at V and 7 bases at J, with 7 bases in the middle. This CDR3 spans 13 amino acids. The CDR3 coding sequence is TGTGCCAGCAGCTTAGATCCCCTCCAGCCCCAGCATTTT. It codes for CASSLDPLQPQHF.

J is TRBJ2-2 and V is TRBV4-3, with D possibly matching TRBD1 (6 bases). Trimming took 1 base from V and 2 from J, leaving 11 bases between them. CDR1 and CDR2 from the germline V gene are LGHNA and YSLEER. The CDR3 totals 16 residues. As DNA, the CDR3 is TGCGCCAGCAGCCAAGTTCACAGGGCCAACACCGGGGAGCTGTTTTTT. Translating gives CASSQVHRANTGELFF.

Only a few counts were recorded for this clonotype. The chain is built from TRBV12-3 or TRBV12-4 and TRBJ1-4; D perhaps matches TRBD1 (6 bases). This CDR3 has 11 residues. Trimming took 8 bases from V and 10 from J, leaving 11 bases between them. CDR3 residues: CASSEGGKLFF. CDR3 coding DNA: TGTGCCAGCTCCGAGGGGGGAAAACTGTTTTTT.

V is TRBV2 and J is TRBJ2-7; TRBD1 matches at 11 bases. V gave up 7 bases and J gave up 2 bases; unmatched junction bases: 4. This CDR3 is 14 amino acids long. Germline V gene lookup returns CDR1 SNHLY and CDR2 FYNNEI. CDR3 sequence: CASTGTGGPYEQYF. The CDR3 DNA follows: TGTGCCAGCACCGGGACAGGGGGGCCCTACGAGCAGTACTTC.

This clonotype showed up many times. The V call is TRBV11-2, the J call TRBJ2-4; TRBD1 matches at 7 bases. Unmatched junction bases numbered 8, after V lost 6 bases and J lost 6 bases. The CDR3 covers 14 residues. Per germline, CDR1 SGHAT and CDR2 FQNNGV. DNA of the CDR3: TGTGCCAGCAGACAAGGGACAGTTCTAAACATTCAGTACTTC. Its protein is CASRQGTVLNIQYF. Together with reference TRBV11-2 and TRBJ2-4, the CDR3 gives the full variable domain: EAGVAQSPRYKIIEKRQSVAFWCNPISGHATLYWYQQILGQGPKLLIQFQNNGVVDDSQLPKDRFSAERLKGVDSTLKIQPAKLEDSAVYLCASRQGTVLNIQYFGAGTRLSVL.

In its sample, this clonotype was seen many times. The chain is built from TRBV7-2 and TRBJ1-5; D gene ambiguous. The germline gives CDR1 SGHTA, CDR2 FQGNSA. V shed 0 bases and J shed 2 bases, with 8 bases lying between them. The CDR3 runs to 15 residues. The DNA for the CDR3 is TGTGCCAGCAGCTTAGCAGGGTATCGCAATCAGCCCCAGCATTTT. Protein sequence: CASSLAGYRNQPQHF.

This clonotype was seen a handful of times. V and J are TRBV28 and TRBJ1-1; 8 nucleotides agree with TRBD1. This CDR3 is built from 12 residues. V trimming: 5 bases; J trimming: 11 bases; junction bases outside the gene matches: 7. CDR1 is MDHEN and CDR2 is SYDVKM in the germline V gene. CDR3 sequence reads: CASSKSGGIAFF. The CDR3 bases are TGTGCCAGCAGTAAATCAGGGGGCATTGCTTTCTTT. The variable domain in full, completed from reference TRBV28 and TRBJ1-1, reads DVKVTQSSRYLVKRTGEKVFLECVQDMDHENMFWYRQDPGLGLRLIYFSYDVKMKEKGDIPEGYSVSREKKERFSLILESASTNQTSMYLCASSKSGGIAFFGQGTRLTVV.

This clonotype showed up many times. V usage is TRBV24-1 and J usage is TRBJ2-7; D not resolved. Looked up from germline, CDR1 is KGHDR and CDR2 is SFDVKD. The CDR3 loop spans 13 amino acids. V was clipped by 3 bases and J by 5 bases, with 10 bases between them. CDR3 bases: TGTGCCACCAGTGATCCCTCGGTTAACGAGCAGTACTTC. It encodes CATSDPSVNEQYF.

This clonotype came up many times. The chain recombines TRBV20-1 with TRBJ2-7, with D possibly matching TRBD1 (6 bases). V lost 4 bases and J 6 bases, leaving 16 bases between the germline ends. The germline V gene has CDR1 DFQATT and CDR2 SNEGSKA (reference sequence). This CDR3 is built from 13 residues. CDR3 bases: TGCAGTGCTACTAAGGGGGAGTTCGTCGAGCAGTACTTC. As protein: CSATKGEFVEQYF.

The chain links TRBV20-1 to TRBJ2-5; tentatively, D is TRBD2 (6 bases). The CDR3 runs 14 residues. CDR1 is DFQATT and CDR2 is SNEGSKA in the germline V gene (reference sequence). Trimming took off 0 bases at V and 5 bases at J, with 13 bases between the two ends. CDR3 protein: CSARDPGRGETQYF. CDR3 DNA sequence: TGCAGTGCTAGAGATCCAGGTCGGGGGGAGACCCAGTACTTC.

This chain links TRBV7-2 with TRBJ2-4, with unresolved D. The germline gives CDR1 SGHTA, CDR2 FQGNSA. V gave up 2 bases and J gave up 6 bases, with 8 bases separating them. CDR3 length equals 13 residues. The CDR3 region has the DNA TGTGCCAGCAGCTTATATATAGGAAACATTCAGTACTTC. It translates to CASSLYIGNIQYF.